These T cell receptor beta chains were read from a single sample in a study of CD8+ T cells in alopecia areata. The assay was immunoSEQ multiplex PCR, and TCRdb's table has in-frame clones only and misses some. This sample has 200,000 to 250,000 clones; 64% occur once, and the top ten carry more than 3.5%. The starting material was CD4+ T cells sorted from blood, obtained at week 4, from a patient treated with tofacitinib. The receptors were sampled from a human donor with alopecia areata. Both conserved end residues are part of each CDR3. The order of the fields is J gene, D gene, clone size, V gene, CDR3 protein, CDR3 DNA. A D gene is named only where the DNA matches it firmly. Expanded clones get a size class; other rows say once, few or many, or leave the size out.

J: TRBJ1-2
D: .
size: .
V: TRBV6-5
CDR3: CASSYRAGHGYTF
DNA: TGTGCCAGCAGTTACAGGGCCGGACACGGCTACACCTTC

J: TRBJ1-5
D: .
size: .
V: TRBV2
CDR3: CASSLGENQPQHF
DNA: TGTGCCAGCAGTTTAGGGGAAAATCAGCCCCAGCATTTT

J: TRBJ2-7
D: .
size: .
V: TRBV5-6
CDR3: CASSAGQSSLSYEQYF
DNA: TGTGCCAGCAGCGCGGGACAGTCCTCCCTCTCCTACGAGCAGTACTTC

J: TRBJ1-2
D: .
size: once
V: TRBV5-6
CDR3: CASTRGGSYTF
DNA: TGTGCCAGCACTAGAGGGGGGTCCTACACCTTC

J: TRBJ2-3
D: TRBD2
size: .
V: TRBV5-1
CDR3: CASSSGLAGSTDTQYF
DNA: TGCGCCAGCAGCTCCGGACTAGCGGGGAGCACAGATACGCAGTATTTT

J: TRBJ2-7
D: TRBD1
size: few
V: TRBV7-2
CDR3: CASSSWTGKNEQYF
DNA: TGTGCCAGCAGCTCCTGGACAGGGAAGAACGAGCAGTACTTC

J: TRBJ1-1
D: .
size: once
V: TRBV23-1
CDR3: CASSHSREAFF
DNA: TGCGCCAGCAGTCACTCTCGTGAAGCTTTCTTT

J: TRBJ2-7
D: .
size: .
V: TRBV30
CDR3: CAWTGLGEQYF
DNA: TGTGCCTGGACGGGGTTGGGCGAGCAGTACTTC

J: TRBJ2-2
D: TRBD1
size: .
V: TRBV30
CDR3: CARRTGYTGELFF
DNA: TGTGCCAGACGGACAGGGTACACCGGGGAGCTGTTTTTT

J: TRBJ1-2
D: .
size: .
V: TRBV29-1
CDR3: CSVFVAGPFGGYTF
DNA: TGCAGCGTTTTCGTGGCAGGACCCTTTGGTGGCTACACCTTC

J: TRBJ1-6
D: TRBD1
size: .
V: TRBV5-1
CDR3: CASSQGQGGSPLHF
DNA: TGCGCCAGCAGCCAGGGACAGGGCGGATCACCCCTCCACTTT

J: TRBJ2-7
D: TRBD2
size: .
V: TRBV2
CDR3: CASTRGSGGAEQYF
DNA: TGTGCCAGCACCCGGGGTAGCGGGGGGGCCGAGCAGTACTTC

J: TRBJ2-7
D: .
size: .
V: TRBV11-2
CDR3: CASSRPAGVQYF
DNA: TGTGCCAGCAGCCGTCCCGCAGGGGTGCAGTACTTC

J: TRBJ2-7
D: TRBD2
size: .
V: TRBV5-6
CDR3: CASSLVRGDAYEQYF
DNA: TGTGCCAGCAGCTTGGTACGGGGGGATGCCTACGAGCAGTACTTC

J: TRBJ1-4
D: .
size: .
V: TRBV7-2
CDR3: CASSRQAAPNEKLFF
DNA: TGTGCCAGCAGCCGACAAGCGGCCCCTAATGAAAAACTGTTTTTT

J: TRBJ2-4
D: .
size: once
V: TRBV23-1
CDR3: CASSQVRGARAKNIQYF
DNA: TGCGCCAGCAGTCAAGTCAGAGGGGCGCGAGCCAAAAACATTCAGTACTTC

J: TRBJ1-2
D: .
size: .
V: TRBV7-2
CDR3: CASSLVGGYTF
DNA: TGTGCCAGCAGCTTAGTTGGGGGCTACACCTTC